One and the same sample provided the 24 T cell receptor beta chains below, sequenced in a study of chemoradiotherapy in HPV16-positive cancers. Profiling relied on immunoSEQ multiplex PCR, and the TCRdb table lists in-frame clones only, not all of them. The sample records approximately 15,000 clones, around 78% being singletons. This sample was taken from a patient who underwent chemoradiotherapy. These receptors came from a human donor with HPV-associated anogenital cancer.

The chain has TRBV28 and TRBJ1-2, with a possible D match to TRBD1 (5 bases). CDR1 MDHEN and CDR2 SYDVKM come from the germline V gene. The CDR3 runs to 13 residues. V dropped 3 bases and J dropped 5 bases, with 10 bases sitting between them. The CDR3 nucleotides read TGTGCCAGCAGTTTGGGGGAGGGATATGGCTACACCTTC. Encoded protein: CASSLGEGYGYTF.

The chain has TRBV5-6 and TRBJ1-1, with D hard to call. V lost 0 bases to trimming and J lost 7 bases, with 10 bases between them. Germline V CDR1 and CDR2: SGHDT, YYEEEE. The CDR3 length is 13 residues. Written as DNA, the CDR3 is TGTGCCAGCAGCTTGGGCTTAATCTATGAAGCTTTCTTT. It codes for CASSLGLIYEAFF. The entire variable domain, with the rest obtained from reference TRBV5-6 and TRBJ1-1, is as follows: DAGVTQSPTHLIKTRGQQVTLRCSPKSGHDTVSWYQQALGQGPQFIFQYYEEEERQRGNFPDRFSGHQFPNYSSELNVNALLLGDSALYLCASSLGLIYEAFFGQGTRLTVV.

The rearrangement links TRBV4-3 to TRBJ1-3, with D tentatively TRBD1 (5 bases). Per the germline V gene, CDR1 is LGHNA and CDR2 is YSLEER. CDR3 length equals 16 residues. With 1 base removed from V and 0 bases from J, the gap between germline ends came to 10 bases. Here the CDR3 DNA reads TGCGCCAGCAGCCAAGGGGGCGCCGGCTCTGGAAACACCATATATTTT. This encodes CASSQGGAGSGNTIYF.

This chain uses TRBV29-1 with TRBJ2-5, with TRBD2 matching over 9 bases. The CDR3 sequence is 13 residues long. Germline V gene data show CDR1 as SQVTM and CDR2 as ANQGSEA. V shed 4 bases, J shed 5 bases, and the junction held 5 bases outside the gene matches. Here the CDR3 reads CSVVVTSGETQYF. The CDR3 region has the DNA TGCAGCGTTGTTGTGACTAGCGGCGAGACCCAGTACTTC.

This clone was detected a few times. The chain joins TRBV5-4 to TRBJ2-5, with D possibly matching TRBD1 (6 bases). The CDR3 loop spans 14 amino acids. Trimming took 6 bases from V and 3 from J, leaving 15 bases between them. Per germline, CDR1 SGHNT and CDR2 YYREEE (reference sequence). The CDR3 sequence: CASTKSGTKETQYF. The CDR3 region has the DNA TGTGCCAGCACCAAGTCCGGGACAAAAGAGACCCAGTACTTC. The entire variable domain, with the rest obtained from reference TRBV5-4 and TRBJ2-5, is as follows: ETGVTQSPTHLIKTRGQQVTLRCSSQSGHNTVSWYQQALGQGPQFIFQYYREEENGRGNFPPRFSGLQFPNYSSELNVNALELDDSALYLCASTKSGTKETQYFGPGTRLLVL.

The gene calls are TRBV7-9 and TRBJ2-7; a weak D match, TRBD1 (5 bases). The length of the CDR3 is 15 residues. Germline loops: CDR1 SEHNR, CDR2 FQNEAQ (reference sequence). With 0 bases removed from V and 4 bases from J, the gap between germline ends came to 13 bases. This CDR3 is CASSLAAGMGYEQYF. The CDR3 bases are TGTGCCAGCAGCTTAGCGGCAGGGATGGGATACGAGCAGTACTTC.

The rearrangement joins TRBV4-3 to TRBJ2-7; D tentatively reads TRBD1 or TRBD2 (5 bases each). This CDR3 has 14 amino acids. Trimming pared 4 bases from V and 1 base from J, leaving 11 bases between. Germline V gene data show CDR1 as LGHNA and CDR2 as YSLEER. The CDR3 DNA reads TGCGCCAGCAGCCCCCGGGACGGTTCCTACGAGCAGTACTTC. Protein sequence: CASSPRDGSYEQYF.

The chain uses TRBV9 and TRBJ1-2; 7 bases match TRBD1. Germline V gene data show CDR1 as SGDLS and CDR2 as YYNGEE. The CDR3 spans 16 residues. V lost 0 bases, J lost 4 bases, and 9 bases stayed unmatched. CDR3 bases: TGTGCCAGCAGCGTAGCTAGTGAGGGGGCGATCTATGGCTACACCTTC. Its translation is CASSVASEGAIYGYTF.

The chain combines TRBV12-5 with TRBJ1-1; no firm D call. This CDR3 contains 13 residues. Germline V lookup: CDR1 LGHNT, CDR2 FRNRAP. Trimming took 2 bases from V and 1 from J, leaving 5 bases between them. Written as DNA, the CDR3 is TGTGCTAGTGGTTTGAACAGGAACACTGAAGCTTTCTTT. It translates to CASGLNRNTEAFF.

J is TRBJ2-2 and V is TRBV5-1; tentatively, D is TRBD1 (6 bases). V was clipped by 8 bases and J by 4 bases, with 24 bases between them. Germline-derived CDR1 and CDR2 are SGHRS and YFSETQ. The CDR3 has 17 amino acids. CDR3 residues: CASTRRGTGMVTGELFF. The CDR3 bases are TGCGCCAGTACCCGAAGGGGAACAGGGATGGTCACCGGGGAGCTGTTTTTT.

CDR3 sequence reads: CASSTGVTDTQYF. The CDR3 DNA sequence: TGTGCCAGCAGCACAGGGGTCACAGATACGCAGTATTTT. V and J are TRBV9 and TRBJ2-3; 7 nucleotides agree with TRBD1. The CDR3 is made up of 13 amino acids. V shed 4 bases, J shed 2 bases, and the junction held 1 base outside the gene matches. Germline assignment: CDR1 SGDLS and CDR2 YYNGEE.

The rearrangement links TRBV28 to TRBJ1-3; 8 bases are shared with TRBD1. This CDR3 region has 16 residues. From germline, CDR1 is MDHEN and CDR2 SYDVKM. J lost 0 bases, V lost 7 bases, and 8 bases had no gene match. DNA for the CDR3: TGTGCCAGCACCATGACAGGGGTCAGCTCTGGAAACACCATATATTTT. Its protein product is CASTMTGVSSGNTIYF.

V usage is TRBV19 and J usage is TRBJ2-7, with a possible D match to TRBD2 (6 bases). Trimming stripped 2 bases from V and 0 bases from J, with 23 bases between. Germline CDR1 reads LNHDA; CDR2 reads SQIVND (reference sequence). The CDR3 runs to 19 residues. This chain's CDR3 is CASSISYFGGERSSYEQYF. The CDR3 nucleotides read TGTGCCAGTAGTATATCCTACTTCGGCGGGGAGAGGAGCTCCTACGAGCAGTACTTC.

V gene TRBV11-2 combines with J gene TRBJ2-6; D not certain. V dropped 4 bases and J dropped 0 bases, with 4 bases sitting between them. Germline V CDR1 and CDR2: SGHAT, FQNNGV. The CDR3 contains 14 residues. CDR3 in DNA: TGTGCCAGCAGCTCCCTCTCTGGGGCCAACGTCCTGACTTTC. Encoded protein: CASSSLSGANVLTF. The whole variable domain, filled in from reference TRBV11-2 and TRBJ2-6, reads EAGVAQSPRYKIIEKRQSVAFWCNPISGHATLYWYQQILGQGPKLLIQFQNNGVVDDSQLPKDRFSAERLKGVDSTLKIQPAKLEDSAVYLCASSSLSGANVLTFGAGSRLTVL.

V usage is TRBV6-5 and J usage is TRBJ1-2; D possibly corresponds to TRBD1 (5 bases). The germline V and J ends were trimmed by 0 bases and 6 bases, with 8 bases remaining between them. CDR1 is MNHEY, CDR2 SVGAGI, per germline. The CDR3 extends over 13 amino acids. The CDR3 DNA follows: TGTGCCAGCAGTTACTCGGGACGTAATGGCTACACCTTC. Its protein product is CASSYSGRNGYTF.

The chain couples TRBV7-2 to TRBJ2-7, with 8 nucleotides matching TRBD2. The V gene's germline CDR1 is SGHTA and CDR2 FQGNSA. This CDR3 is 14 amino acids long. Unmatched junction bases numbered 7, after V lost 6 bases and J lost 3 bases. For the CDR3, the DNA is TGTGCCAGCAGTTCCGGGGGGGGAGGCTACGAGCAGTACTTC. Translating it yields CASSSGGGGYEQYF. Full variable domain (rest looked up from reference TRBV7-2 and TRBJ2-7): GAGVSQSPSNKVTEKGKDVELRCDPISGHTALYWYRQSLGQGLEFLIYFQGNSAPDKSGLPSDRFSAERTGGSVSTLTIQRTQQEDSAVYLCASSSGGGGYEQYFGPGTRLTVT.

The chain joins TRBV27 to TRBJ1-3; D not certain. Looked up from germline, CDR1 is MNHEY and CDR2 is SMNVEV (reference sequence). This CDR3 is built from 13 residues. V lost 5 bases and J lost 0, with 5 bases in between. CDR3 DNA: TGTGCCAGCAGTCTTGGCTCTGGAAACACCATATATTTT. Translation: CASSLGSGNTIYF.

The chain is built from TRBV18 and TRBJ2-7, with 8 positions matching TRBD1. This CDR3 is 14 amino acids long. J was trimmed by 2 bases and V by 6 bases; bases with no gene match: 6. The germline V gene encodes CDR1 KGHSH and CDR2 LQKENI. The chain's CDR3 is CASSPSTGAYEQYF. CDR3 DNA: TGTGCCAGCTCGCCATCGACAGGGGCCTACGAGCAGTACTTC.

This chain uses TRBV28 with TRBJ2-3, with D perhaps TRBD2 (6 bases). Germline V gene lookup returns CDR1 MDHEN and CDR2 SYDVKM. The CDR3 spans 13 residues. V lost 10 bases and J lost 2, with 13 bases in between. CDR3 nucleotides: TGTGCCAAGGCCGGGACTCACACAGATACGCAGTATTTT. Encoded protein: CAKAGTHTDTQYF.

This clone was counted only a few times. The chain has TRBV7-3 and TRBJ2-5; TRBD2 aligns across 10 bases. J was trimmed by 5 bases and V by 5 bases; bases with no gene match: 2. The germline V gene encodes CDR1 SGHTA and CDR2 FQGTGA. The CDR3 length is 13 residues. The CDR3, as DNA: TGTGCCAGCAGCCTGGGACTAGCGGAGACCCAGTACTTC. It specifies CASSLGLAETQYF.

The chain uses TRBV5-1 and TRBJ2-7, with D possibly being TRBD2 (6 bases). Germline CDR1 reads SGHRS; CDR2 reads YFSETQ. This CDR3 region has 15 residues. V gave up 4 bases and J gave up 0 bases, with 14 bases separating them. This chain's CDR3 is CASSAAGPPSYEQYF. The CDR3 nucleotides read TGCGCCAGCAGCGCCGCGGGGCCTCCCTCCTACGAGCAGTACTTC.

This chain uses TRBV9 with TRBJ2-5; 15 nucleotides agree with TRBD2. With V trimmed by 0 bases and J by 4 bases, 7 bases remained unmatched. The CDR3 is 18 amino acids. Germline CDR1 and CDR2: SGDLS and YYNGEE. The CDR3 nucleotides are TGTGCCAGCAGCGTAGGGGGACTAGCGGGGGGCCAGGGAGAGACCCAGTACTTC. Amino acid sequence: CASSVGGLAGGQGETQYF.

V is TRBV18 and J is TRBJ2-7; 7 bases agree with TRBD1. CDR3 length equals 14 residues. V lost 3 bases, J lost 7 bases, and 9 bases stayed unmatched. Germline V gives CDR1 KGHSH, CDR2 LQKENI. The CDR3 loop is CASSPAAGGFEQYF. The CDR3 DNA sequence: TGTGCCAGCTCACCGGCGGCAGGGGGTTTTGAGCAGTACTTC.

The chain couples TRBV5-6 to TRBJ1-1; 9 nucleotides agree with TRBD1. The CDR3 contains 13 residues. Germline values: CDR1 SGHDT, CDR2 YYEEEE. V shed 3 bases and J 5 bases; nucleotides not matched to a gene: 2. The CDR3 loop reads CASSYGQGTEAFF. Written as DNA, the CDR3 is TGTGCCAGCAGCTACGGACAGGGGACTGAAGCTTTCTTT.